One T cell receptor (beta chain) is described in this entry. The sample originates from a study of technical replicates of blood from several donors. Per the germline V gene, CDR1 is SGHRS and CDR2 is YFSETQ. This CDR3 region has 15 residues. With V trimmed by 4 bases and J by 7 bases, 11 bases remained unmatched. Profiled with immunoSEQ multiplex PCR; TCRdb holds only in-frame clones, not every one. The table shows roughly 60,000 clones, with 91% occurring only once. The sequence derives from a human donor in good health. Some clones in this sample may be carry-over from other donors' samples. This chain connects TRBV5-1 to TRBJ2-1; TRBD2 aligns across 7 bases. The source material was PBMCs. The CDR3 DNA is TGCGCCAGCAGCCCGGGAGCGGGGCTGCAAAATGAGCAGTTCTTC. It is translated as CASSPGAGLQNEQFF.